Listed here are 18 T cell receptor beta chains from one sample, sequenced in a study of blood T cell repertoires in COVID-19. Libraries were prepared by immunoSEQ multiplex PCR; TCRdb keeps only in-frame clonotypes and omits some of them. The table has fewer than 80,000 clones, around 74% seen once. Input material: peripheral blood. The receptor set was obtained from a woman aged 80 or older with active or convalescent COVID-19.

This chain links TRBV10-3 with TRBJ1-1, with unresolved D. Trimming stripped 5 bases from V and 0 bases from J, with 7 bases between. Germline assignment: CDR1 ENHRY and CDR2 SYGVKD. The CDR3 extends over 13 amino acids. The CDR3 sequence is CAISRLLNTEAFF. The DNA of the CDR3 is TGTGCCATCAGTCGACTGCTGAACACTGAAGCTTTCTTT.

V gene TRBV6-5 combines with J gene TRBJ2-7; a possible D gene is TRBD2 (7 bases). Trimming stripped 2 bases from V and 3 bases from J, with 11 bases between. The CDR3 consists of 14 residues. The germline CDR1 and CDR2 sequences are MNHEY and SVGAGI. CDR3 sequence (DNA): TGTGCCAGCAGTTACAAAGGGGGGGACTACGAGCAGTACTTC. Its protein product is CASSYKGGDYEQYF.

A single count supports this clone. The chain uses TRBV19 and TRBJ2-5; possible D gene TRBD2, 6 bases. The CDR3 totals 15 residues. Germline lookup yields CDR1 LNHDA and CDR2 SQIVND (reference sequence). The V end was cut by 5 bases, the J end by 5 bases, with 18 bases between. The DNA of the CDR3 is TGTGCCAGTAGTGCCCGGGACTTAATCAGGGAGACCCAGTACTTC. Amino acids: CASSARDLIRETQYF. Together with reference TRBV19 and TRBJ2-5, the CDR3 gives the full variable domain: DGGITQSPKYLFRKEGQNVTLSCEQNLNHDAMYWYRQDPGQGLRLIYYSQIVNDFQKGDIAEGYSVSREKKESFPLTVTSAQKNPTAFYLCASSARDLIRETQYFGPGTRLLVL.

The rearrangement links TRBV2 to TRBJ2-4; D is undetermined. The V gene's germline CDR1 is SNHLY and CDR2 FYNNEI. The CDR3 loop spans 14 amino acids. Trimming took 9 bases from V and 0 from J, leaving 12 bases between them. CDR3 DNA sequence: TGTGCCAGTCGGGTGTCTCTAGCCAAAAACATTCAGTACTTC. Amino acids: CASRVSLAKNIQYF. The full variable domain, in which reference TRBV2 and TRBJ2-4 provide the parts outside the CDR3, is EPEVTQTPSHQVTQMGQEVILRCVPISNHLYFYWYRQILGQKVEFLVSFYNNEISEKSEIFDDQFSVERPDGSNFTLKIRSTKLEDSAMYFCASRVSLAKNIQYFGAGTRLSVL.

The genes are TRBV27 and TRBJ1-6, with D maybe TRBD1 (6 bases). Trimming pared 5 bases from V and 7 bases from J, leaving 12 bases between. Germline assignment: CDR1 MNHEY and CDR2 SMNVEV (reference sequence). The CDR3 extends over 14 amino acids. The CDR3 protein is CASSPGVINSPLHF. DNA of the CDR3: TGTGCCAGCAGTCCAGGGGTTATCAATTCACCCCTCCACTTT.

CDR3 nucleotide sequence: TGTGCCAGCAGCCAAGTTTGGCGGCGGGACGCAGAACGCAATGAGCAGTTCTTC. This encodes CASSQVWRRDAERNEQFF. The V call is TRBV3-1 (or the pseudogene TRBV3-2), the J call TRBJ2-1; a possible D gene is TRBD2 (6 bases). The CDR3 totals 18 residues. The germline V gene has CDR1 LGHDT and CDR2 YNNKEL (reference sequence). Trimming removed 1 base from V and 6 bases from J, with 22 bases in between.

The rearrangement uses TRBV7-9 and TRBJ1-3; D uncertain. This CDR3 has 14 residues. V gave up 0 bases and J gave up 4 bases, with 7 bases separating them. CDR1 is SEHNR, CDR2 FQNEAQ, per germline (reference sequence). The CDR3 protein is CASSLAPVGNTIYF. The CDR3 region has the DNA TGTGCCAGCAGCTTAGCCCCGGTCGGAAACACCATATATTTT.

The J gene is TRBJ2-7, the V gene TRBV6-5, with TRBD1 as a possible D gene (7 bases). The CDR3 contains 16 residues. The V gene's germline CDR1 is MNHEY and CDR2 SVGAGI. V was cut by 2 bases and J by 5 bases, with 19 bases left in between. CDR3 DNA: TGTGCCAGCAGTTACCACGAAAGACAGGGACTCCACGAGCAGTACTTC. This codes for CASSYHERQGLHEQYF.

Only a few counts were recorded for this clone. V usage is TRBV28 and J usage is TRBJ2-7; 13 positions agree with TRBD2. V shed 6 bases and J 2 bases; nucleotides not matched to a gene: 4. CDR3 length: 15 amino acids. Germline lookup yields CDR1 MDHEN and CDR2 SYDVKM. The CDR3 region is CASSQLAGGPYEQYF. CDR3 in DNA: TGTGCCAGCAGCCAACTAGCGGGAGGGCCCTACGAGCAGTACTTC.

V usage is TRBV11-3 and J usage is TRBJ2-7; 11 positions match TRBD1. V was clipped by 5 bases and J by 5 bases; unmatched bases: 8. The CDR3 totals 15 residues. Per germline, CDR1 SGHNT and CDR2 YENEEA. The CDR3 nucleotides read TGTGCCAGCAGCCCTCAAGGACAGGGGGCGAACGAGCAGTACTTC. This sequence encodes CASSPQGQGANEQYF.

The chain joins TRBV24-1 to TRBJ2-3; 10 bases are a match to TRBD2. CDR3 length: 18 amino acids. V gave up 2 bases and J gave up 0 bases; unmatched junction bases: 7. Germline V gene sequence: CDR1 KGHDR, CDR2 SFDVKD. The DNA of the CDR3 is TGTGCCACCAGTGATTGGGGAACTAGCGGGGCTAGCACAGATACGCAGTATTTT. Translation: CATSDWGTSGASTDTQYF.

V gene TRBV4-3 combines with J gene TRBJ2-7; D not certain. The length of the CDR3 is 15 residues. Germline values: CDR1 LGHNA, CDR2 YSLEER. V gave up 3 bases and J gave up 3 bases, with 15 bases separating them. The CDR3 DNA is TGCGCCAGCAGCCATCCGAGCGCAAATGGCTACGAGCAGTACTTC. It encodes CASSHPSANGYEQYF.

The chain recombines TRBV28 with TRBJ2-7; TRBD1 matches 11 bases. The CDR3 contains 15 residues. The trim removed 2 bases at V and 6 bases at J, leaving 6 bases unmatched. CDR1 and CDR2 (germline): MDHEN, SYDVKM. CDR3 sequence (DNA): TGTGCCAGCAGTTTACCGGGACAGGGGGGCTCCGAGCAGTACTTC. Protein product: CASSLPGQGGSEQYF.

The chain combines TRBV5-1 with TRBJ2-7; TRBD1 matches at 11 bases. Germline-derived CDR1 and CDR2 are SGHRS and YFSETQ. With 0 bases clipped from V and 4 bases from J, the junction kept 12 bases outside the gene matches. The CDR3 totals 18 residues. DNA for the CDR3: TGCGCCAGCAGCTTGGGTGGGACAGGGGGGGCGAACATTTACGAGCAGTACTTC. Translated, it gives CASSLGGTGGANIYEQYF.

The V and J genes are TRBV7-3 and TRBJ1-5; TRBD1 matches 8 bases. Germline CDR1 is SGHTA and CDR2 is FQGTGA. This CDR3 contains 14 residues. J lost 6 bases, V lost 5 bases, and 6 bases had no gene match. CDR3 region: CASSPGQGSQPQHF. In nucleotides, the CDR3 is TGTGCCAGCAGCCCCGGACAGGGCAGTCAGCCCCAGCATTTT.

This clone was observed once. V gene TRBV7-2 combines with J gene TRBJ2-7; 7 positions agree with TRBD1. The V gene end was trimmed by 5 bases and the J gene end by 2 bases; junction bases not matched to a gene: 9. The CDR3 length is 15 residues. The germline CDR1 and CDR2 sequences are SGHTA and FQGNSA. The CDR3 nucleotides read TGTGCCAGCAGCGCGAATCTCGGGACAGCCTACGAGCAGTACTTC. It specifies CASSANLGTAYEQYF.

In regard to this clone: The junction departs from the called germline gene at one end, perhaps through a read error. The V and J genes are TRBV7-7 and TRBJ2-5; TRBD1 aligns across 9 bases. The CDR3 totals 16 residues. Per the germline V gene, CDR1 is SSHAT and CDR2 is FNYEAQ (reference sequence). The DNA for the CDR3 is TGTGCTAGCAGCCTCGCGCCGGGACAGGGTAGAGAGACCCAGTACTTC. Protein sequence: CASSLAPGQGRETQYF.

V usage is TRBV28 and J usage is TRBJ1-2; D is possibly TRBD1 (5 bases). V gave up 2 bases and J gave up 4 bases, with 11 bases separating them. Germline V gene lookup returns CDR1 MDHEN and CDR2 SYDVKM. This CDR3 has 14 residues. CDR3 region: CASSLKGLSYGYTF. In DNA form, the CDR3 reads TGTGCCAGCAGTTTAAAGGGGCTCTCCTATGGCTACACCTTC.